This T cell receptor (beta chain) appears in the sequencing data of a study of T-cell reconstitution after alpha-beta-depleted transplantation in children. Overall study results and limits: Several patients had high TCRbeta diversity at day 60; it came from surviving recipient T cells and thymic progenitors. Alpha-beta T cells present about two months after transplant were reported to originate from several hundred expanded graft clones. After one year, T-cell counts and TCRbeta diversity mostly came from new T cells.

Preparation of the TCRbeta library was carried out with unique molecular identifiers. TCRdb used MiXCR to reprocess the PCR reads, holding one entry per CDR3 protein. The repertoire consists of approximately 1,000,000 distinct CDR3 sequences, with 25% to 35% occurring once and the leading ten covering 25% to 35%. For this clonotype: Its matching antigen is unknown.

This receptor was taken from a boy younger than two who had a stem cell transplant for SCID, so the T cells may come from the graft donor. The sample in question was PBMCs, mostly from graft donor cells, obtained 360 days after TCRalphabeta/CD19-depleted stem cell transplant.

For the CDR3, the DNA is TGCGCCAGCAGGGCAGGGACGAACACTGAAGCTTTCTTT. This codes for CASRAGTNTEAFF. The chain links TRBV5-1 to TRBJ1-1; D possibly corresponds to TRBD1 (5 bases). Germline CDR1 reads SGHRS; CDR2 reads YFSETQ. The V end was cut by 5 bases, the J end by 1 base, with 9 bases between. This CDR3 comprises 13 residues.